This is a list of T cell receptor beta chains from one sample in a study of metastatic and nonmetastatic thyroid tumors. TCRdb re-called clones from the PCR reads using MiXCR. The table has some 64,000 clones, 4% to 4.5% seen once. The sequenced sample was blood. Receptors were obtained from a female donor with papillary thyroid cancer or a benign thyroid nodule (not recorded which). Some clones in this sample may be carry-over from other donors' samples. Both conserved end residues are part of each CDR3. The D gene is left open where the match is weak. Size values are once, few and many counts, or a class for expanded clones, and some rows have none.

v_gene	j_gene	abundance	len	d_gene	CDR3aa	CDR3nt
TRBV6-5	TRBJ1-2	NA	15	NA	CASTYSKGGKPGYTF	TGTGCCAGCACTTACTCGAAAGGTGGGAAGCCAGGCTACACCTTC
TRBV13	TRBJ2-5	many	14	NA	CASSLSKWGETQYF	TGTGCCAGCAGCTTATCAAAATGGGGAGAGACCCAGTACTTC
TRBV10-1	TRBJ2-7	NA	15	TRBD1	CASSEGHRGSDEQYF	TGCGCCAGCAGTGAGGGGCACAGGGGCAGTGACGAGCAGTACTTC
TRBV5-6	TRBJ2-1	many	17	TRBD2	CASSLYGLADKYNEQFF	TGTGCCAGCAGCTTATATGGACTAGCGGACAAATACAATGAGCAGTTCTTC
TRBV11-3	TRBJ2-1	many	15	NA	CASSFAESGYNEQFF	TGTGCCAGCAGCTTCGCTGAAAGCGGCTACAATGAGCAGTTCTTC
TRBV2	TRBJ2-3	few	15	TRBD2	CASSWTSGTTDTQYF	TGTGCCAGCAGTTGGACTAGCGGGACCACAGATACGCAGTATTTT
TRBV5-1	TRBJ1-1	NA	17	TRBD1	CASIIQGPQMSNTEAFF	TGCGCCAGCATAATACAGGGGCCTCAAATGTCGAACACTGAAGCTTTCTTT
TRBV10-3	TRBJ2-2	few	14	NA	CAISDRVDKGELFF	TGTGCCATCAGTGACAGGGTCGACAAAGGGGAGCTGTTCTTT
TRBV12-3/TRBV12-4	TRBJ2-2	many	17	NA	CASSGREGQSNTGELFF	TGTGCCAGCAGTGGGCGGGAAGGACAGTCTAACACCGGGGAGCTGTTTTTT
TRBV7-8	TRBJ1-3	NA	15	NA	CASSFTGIPGNTIYF	TGTGCCAGCAGCTTTACAGGAATTCCTGGAAACACCATATATTTT
TRBV7-2	TRBJ1-1	many	14	NA	CASSLILGNTEAFF	TGTGCCAGCAGCTTAATATTGGGGAACACTGAAGCTTTCTTT
TRBV12-3/TRBV12-4	TRBJ2-4	few	16	NA	CARTMRRTQTPNIQYF	TGTGCCAGAACCATGCGGAGGACCCAGACTCCAAACATTCAGTACTTC
TRBV28	TRBJ1-5	NA	17	TRBD1	CACSPDRVLSINQPQHF	TGTGCCTGCAGTCCGGACAGGGTGCTATCGATAAATCAGCCCCAGCATTTT
TRBV12-3/TRBV12-4	TRBJ1-1	few	13	NA	CASILATDTEAFF	TGTGCCAGCATTTTAGCCACGGACACTGAGGCTTTCTTT
TRBV28	TRBJ2-1	few	14	NA	CASSSLNLITEQFF	TGTGCCAGCAGTTCCCTGAACCTAATCACTGAGCAGTTCTTC
TRBV28	TRBJ2-3	many	17	TRBD2	CASRATGGGRSGDTQYF	TGTGCCAGCAGGGCTACTGGGGGCGGGAGGTCCGGCGATACGCAGTATTTT
TRBV6-6	TRBJ2-3	NA	13	TRBD1	CASSYNRGDTQYF	TGTGCCAGCAGTTACAACAGGGGTGATACGCAGTATTTT
TRBV28	TRBJ1-4	few	14	NA	CASSFPQGREKLFF	TGTGCCAGCAGTTTTCCCCAGGGAAGGGAAAAACTGTTTTTT
TRBV20-1	TRBJ2-2	NA	15	TRBD2	CSARDSGRGTGELFF	TGCAGTGCTAGAGATAGCGGGAGAGGTACCGGGGAGCTGTTTTTT
TRBV7-7	TRBJ2-3	many	14	TRBD1	CASSQTGPTDTQYF	TGTGCTAGCAGCCAGACAGGGCCCACGGATACGCAGTATTTT
TRBV5-1	TRBJ1-2	many	14	TRBD1	CASSLARGRDGYTF	TGCGCCAGCAGCTTGGCTAGGGGGCGGGATGGCTACACCTTC
TRBV12-3/TRBV12-4	TRBJ1-4	NA	12	NA	CASSWEGKKLFF	TGTGCCAGCAGTTGGGAAGGCAAAAAACTGTTTTTT
TRBV19	TRBJ2-7	many	14	TRBD2	CATKRAGVPYEQYF	TGTGCCACAAAGAGGGCGGGAGTCCCCTACGAGCAGTACTTC
TRBV9	TRBJ2-2	many	16	NA	CASSVLVTGNTGELFF	TGTGCCAGCAGCGTGCTGGTGACAGGGAACACCGGGGAGCTGTTTTTT
TRBV6-5	TRBJ1-4	many	17	TRBD1	CASSYSYWTGANEKLFF	TGTGCCAGCAGTTACTCATATTGGACAGGGGCTAATGAAAAACTGTTTTTT
TRBV9	TRBJ2-1	many	11	NA	CASSDMSEQFF	TGTGCCAGCAGCGATATGAGTGAGCAGTTCTTC
TRBV7-9	TRBJ1-5	many	16	NA	CASSLVVGSRNQPQHF	TGTGCCAGCAGCTTAGTAGTAGGGTCGCGCAATCAGCCCCAGCATTTT
TRBV7-3	TRBJ2-1	NA	13	NA	CASSLRQSNEQFF	TGTGCCAGCAGCTTACGCCAGAGCAATGAGCAGTTCTTC
TRBV6-1	TRBJ1-1	many	16	NA	CASSQLARGPRTEAFF	TGTGCCAGCAGTCAACTCGCGAGGGGCCCCCGGACTGAAGCTTTCTTT
TRBV24-1	TRBJ1-2	many	18	TRBD1	CATSGFLRGPYSGYGYTF	TGTGCCACCAGTGGCTTCCTCAGGGGGCCATATTCGGGGTATGGCTACACCTTC
TRBV7-2	TRBJ1-2	many	16	TRBD1	CASSLVPGGRNYGYTF	TGTGCCAGCAGCTTAGTCCCAGGGGGTAGAAACTATGGCTACACCTTC
TRBV6-2/TRBV6-3	TRBJ2-6	NA	15	NA	CASNKSGTGANVLTF	TGTGCCAGCAATAAATCCGGGACAGGGGCCAACGTCCTGACTTTC
TRBV11-2	TRBJ1-5	many	13	TRBD1	CASSGTGGLSQHF	TGTGCCAGCAGCGGGACAGGGGGACTGTCCCAGCATTTT
TRBV6-2/TRBV6-3	TRBJ2-7	many	16	TRBD2	CASSLMTSGRTYEQYF	TGTGCCAGCAGTCTGATGACTAGCGGGAGGACCTACGAGCAGTACTTC
TRBV7-3	TRBJ2-7	few	16	TRBD2	CASSLKLLAGAYEQYF	TGTGCCAGCAGCCTAAAGTTACTAGCGGGAGCTTACGAGCAGTACTTC
TRBV2	TRBJ1-5	many	12	NA	CASRYSNQPQHF	TGTGCCAGCAGATATAGCAATCAGCCCCAGCATTTT
TRBV9	TRBJ2-3	many	14	NA	CASSVASSTDTQYF	TGTGCCAGCAGCGTAGCGAGTAGCACAGATACGCAGTATTTT
TRBV5-1	TRBJ2-3	many	15	TRBD1	CASSFTGTGGDTQYF	TGCGCCAGCAGTTTCACCGGGACAGGGGGAGATACGCAGTATTTT
TRBV5-1	TRBJ2-7	few	14	NA	CASRLWTTPSEQYF	TGCGCCAGCAGATTATGGACGACTCCTAGTGAGCAGTACTTC
TRBV3-1	TRBJ2-2	many	15	NA	CASSQAWENTGELFF	TGTGCCAGCAGCCAAGCTTGGGAGAACACCGGGGAGCTGTTTTTT
TRBV2	TRBJ1-1	many	14	TRBD1	CASRGDRGFTEAFF	TGTGCCAGCAGAGGGGACAGGGGATTCACTGAAGCTTTCTTT
TRBV5-1	TRBJ1-1	many	14	NA	CASSSEDGNTEAFF	TGCGCCAGCAGCTCGGAGGACGGGAACACTGAAGCTTTCTTT
TRBV28	TRBJ1-5	NA	14	TRBD1	CASRPTGDSPAEHF	TGTGCCAGCAGACCAACAGGGGACTCTCCAGCCGAGCATTTT
TRBV20-1	TRBJ2-5	NA	12	NA	CSARALGGNQSF	TGCAGTGCTAGAGCCCTAGGCGGGAACCAGTCCTTC
TRBV19	TRBJ1-2	few	15	NA	CASSVDTGRIRGYTF	TGTGCCAGTAGTGTAGATACTGGACGGATTAGAGGCTACACCTTC
TRBV11-2	TRBJ1-3	many	16	NA	CASSLTGSYSGNTIYF	TGTGCCAGCAGCTTAACAGGGAGTTACTCTGGAAACACCATATATTTT
TRBV20-1	TRBJ2-1	many	18	TRBD2	CSARGTSGSYFSSDEQFF	TGCAGTGCTAGAGGGACTAGCGGGAGTTATTTTAGTAGCGATGAGCAGTTCTTC
TRBV6-1	TRBJ2-5	many	14	TRBD2	CASSRGLDQETQYF	TGTGCCAGCAGCCGGGGACTAGACCAAGAGACCCAGTACTTC
TRBV5-4	TRBJ1-3	few	15	TRBD1	CASSQQGRVGNTIYF	TGTGCCAGCAGCCAACAGGGGAGGGTTGGAAACACCATATATTTT
TRBV12-3/TRBV12-4	TRBJ1-4	many	14	NA	CASSFGPNNEKLFF	TGTGCCAGCAGTTTTGGGCCCAATAATGAAAAACTGTTTTTT
TRBV20-1	TRBJ1-1	many	12	TRBD1	CSARQGETEAFF	TGCAGTGCTCGACAGGGGGAAACTGAAGCTTTCTTT
TRBV6-1	TRBJ2-3	NA	17	TRBD2	CASSPGLAGGGVDTQYF	TGTGCCAGCAGTCCGGGACTAGCGGGAGGGGGAGTAGATACGCAGTATTTT
TRBV2	TRBJ2-7	many	15	NA	CASSERASSTYEQYF	TGTGCCAGCAGTGAACGGGCTAGCAGTACCTACGAGCAGTACTTC
TRBV20-1	TRBJ2-5	many	15	TRBD2	CSARLGLAKGETQYF	TGCAGTGCTAGGCTGGGACTAGCGAAAGGAGAGACCCAGTACTTC
TRBV5-1	TRBJ2-7	many	12	NA	CASSYSGDEQYF	TGCGCCAGCAGCTACTCAGGGGACGAGCAGTACTTC
TRBV7-9	TRBJ2-7	many	15	TRBD2	CASSRDYPSSYEQYF	TGTGCCAGCAGTCGGGACTACCCGAGCTCCTACGAGCAGTACTTC
TRBV12-3/TRBV12-4	TRBJ1-3	many	14	NA	CASSPPFSGNTIYF	TGTGCCAGCAGCCCCCCCTTCTCTGGAAACACTATATATTTT
TRBV7-8	TRBJ1-5	once	14	NA	CASILTTGNQPQHF	TGTGCCAGCATCTTGACGACAGGAAATCAGCCCCAGCATTTT
TRBV28	TRBJ1-4	few	15	TRBD1	CASRMGQGDNEKLFF	TGTGCCAGCAGGATGGGGCAGGGGGATAATGAAAAACTGTTTTTT
TRBV6-5	TRBJ1-4	many	14	NA	CASSYFRDRKKLFF	TGTGCCAGCAGTTACTTCCGAGACAGGAAAAAACTGTTTTTT